What follows are 5 T cell receptor beta chains derived from one specimen sequenced in a study of CD4 T cells in relation to SARS-CoV-2 and coronaviruses. Here immunoSEQ multiplex PCR was the method, and the copy in TCRdb shows in-frame clones only, minus some. The sample yields 32,000 or so clones, about 80% seen once. Unexposed donor CD4+ T cells date from 2011-2018, before the COVID-19 pandemic. The cells were cultured for approximately ten days before CD4+ T cells were isolated. These TCRs' antigens remain unknown. The sequencing sample was made of CD4+ T cells from PBMCs, cultured in vitro. The receptors come from a human donor in good health.

V usage is TRBV5-4 and J usage is TRBJ2-7; TRBD1 agrees at 8 bases. This CDR3 is 15 amino acids long. Germline values: CDR1 SGHNT, CDR2 YYREEE (reference sequence). The V and J ends lost 4 bases and 2 bases, in that order; junction bases with no gene match: 8. CDR3 coding DNA: TGTGCCAGCAGCCCCCCTGGGACAGGTGCCTACGAGCAGTACTTC. This encodes CASSPPGTGAYEQYF.

In its sample, this clone was seen a few times. The genes are TRBV6-5 and TRBJ1-6; D remains ambiguous. CDR1 and CDR2 (germline): MNHEY, SVGAGI. The CDR3 sequence is 15 residues long. The ends were cut back, 8 bases at V and 7 bases at J, with 18 bases in the middle. The CDR3 reads CASGPSGVGNSPLHF. In nucleotides, the CDR3 is TGTGCCAGCGGACCCTCGGGAGTGGGAAATTCACCCCTCCACTTT.

CDR3 sequence: CASSEVVRSEQYF. Written as DNA, the CDR3 is TGTGCCAGCAGTGAAGTCGTGAGGAGCGAGCAGTACTTC. The rearrangement links TRBV6-1 to TRBJ2-7; D remains ambiguous. V was shortened by 1 base and J by 6 bases, with 10 bases between the two germline ends. The CDR3 contains 13 residues. Looked up from germline, CDR1 is MNHNS and CDR2 is SASEGT.

The chain uses TRBV5-1 and TRBJ2-7; D not certain. Looked up from germline, CDR1 is SGHRS and CDR2 is YFSETQ. CDR3 length equals 14 residues. V was trimmed by 1 base and J by 7 bases, leaving 15 bases between them. The CDR3 loop is CASSLLDLRGEQYF. In nucleotides, the CDR3 is TGCGCCAGCAGCTTGCTAGACTTGAGAGGTGAGCAGTACTTC.

This clone was counted a single time. The CDR3: CASSPGPSTYEQYF. In nucleotides, the CDR3 is TGCGCCAGCAGCCCTGGACCCTCTACTTACGAGCAGTACTTC. The chain recombines TRBV5-1 with TRBJ2-7, with D hard to call. Germline loops: CDR1 SGHRS, CDR2 YFSETQ. CDR3 length equals 14 residues. V shed 4 bases and J shed 4 bases, with 15 bases lying between them.